This passage covers 27 T cell receptor beta chains from one sample sequenced in a study of CD8 T cells in ankylosing spondylitis. TCRdb processed the 5' RACE reads anew with MiXCR; each CDR3 protein has one entry. The sample records fewer than 200,000 distinct CDR3 sequences, around a sixth being singletons. The sequencing input was blood, either unsorted or a sorted T cell fraction (not recorded which). These receptors were taken from a male donor aged 10 to 30 with ankylosing spondylitis or in good health (not recorded which).

The sample holds one count of this clonotype. The junction does not match germline at one end; this may be a read error. The chain joins TRBV5-1 to TRBJ2-1; unclear D gene. Germline values: CDR1 SGHRS, CDR2 YFSETQ. The CDR3 sequence is 15 residues long. The CDR3 loop reads CVSSLALQLYNEQFF. CDR3 in DNA: TGCGTCAGCAGCTTGGCCCTCCAGCTCTACAATGAGCAGTTCTTC. Full variable domain (remainder filled in from reference TRBV5-1 and TRBJ2-1): KAGVTQTPRYLIKTRGQQVTLSCSPISGHRSVSWYQQTPGQGLQFLFEYFSETQRNKGNFPGRFSGRQFSNSRSEMNVSTLELGDSALYLCVSSLALQLYNEQFFGPGTRLTVL.

The genes are TRBV20-1 and TRBJ2-7, with a possible D match to TRBD2 (5 bases). The CDR3 spans 14 residues. V lost 6 bases and J 5 bases, leaving 20 bases between the germline ends. CDR1 and CDR2 (germline): DFQATT, SNEGSKA (reference sequence). CDR3 loop: CSAQLGDYYDEQYF. The CDR3 bases are TGCAGTGCCCAGTTGGGAGATTATTATGACGAGCAGTACTTC.

This chain connects TRBV6-1 to TRBJ2-7; D is possibly TRBD2 (5 bases). Trimming took off 5 bases at V and 3 bases at J, with 14 bases between the two ends. CDR1 and CDR2 (germline): MNHNS, SASEGT. The CDR3 covers 14 residues. The CDR3: CASSLLGGLYEQYV. The CDR3, as DNA: TGTGCCAGCAGTTTGCTAGGAGGACTCTACGAGCAGTACGTC.

The table lists this clonotype with many counts. J is TRBJ2-2 and V is TRBV12-3 or TRBV12-4; the match to TRBD1 covers 9 bases. The CDR3 consists of 15 residues. J was trimmed by 9 bases and V by 7 bases; bases with no gene match: 12. In nucleotides, the CDR3 is TGTGCCAGCACCTCGACAGGGGGGGGAATGAGGGAGCTGTTTTTT. It encodes CASTSTGGGMRELFF.

In this sample, this clonotype turned up many times. The chain couples TRBV12-3 or TRBV12-4 to TRBJ2-2; no definite D call. There are 14 residues in the CDR3. V gave up 7 bases and J gave up 3 bases, with 12 bases separating them. CDR3 sequence reads: CASTRQPDTGELFF. CDR3 DNA: TGTGCCAGCACCAGGCAGCCCGACACCGGGGAGCTGTTTTTT.

The table lists this clonotype with many counts. V usage is TRBV18 and J usage is TRBJ2-1; no reliable D call. V was clipped by 0 bases and J by 2 bases, with 11 bases between them. The CDR3 sequence is 16 residues long. Germline CDR1 is KGHSH and CDR2 is LQKENI. In DNA, the CDR3 is TGTGCCAGCTCACCACCGAATCGACCTACCTACAATGAGCAGTTCTTC. Protein sequence: CASSPPNRPTYNEQFF.

This sequence joins TRBV7-9 and TRBJ1-2, with a weak D call TRBD1 (6 bases). From germline, CDR1 is SEHNR and CDR2 FQNEAQ (reference sequence). V lost 4 bases and J lost 6, with 9 bases in between. The CDR3 spans 12 residues. Here the CDR3 reads CASSSAGDGYTF. The CDR3 DNA sequence: TGTGCCAGCAGCTCCGCAGGGGATGGCTACACCTTC.

The chain joins TRBV5-1 to TRBJ2-3; no reliable D call. The CDR3 runs to 13 residues. Trimming left V 0 bases short and J 6 bases short, with 8 bases between. CDR1 and CDR2 (germline): SGHRS, YFSETQ. CDR3 bases: TGCGCCAGCAGCTTGGTGTCCGGGGATACGCAGTATTTT. Protein: CASSLVSGDTQYF.

This clonotype turned up a few times. Being one base from a much bigger clone, this may be a read error. The genes are TRBV7-2 and TRBJ2-3; D uncertain. V was cut by 5 bases and J by 1 base, with 4 bases left in between. From germline, CDR1 is SGHTA and CDR2 FQGNSA. This CDR3 comprises 12 residues. The CDR3 loop is CASSTRTDTQYF. The CDR3 DNA sequence: TGTGCCAGCAGCACCCGCACAGATACGCAGTATTTT.

This clonotype came up many times. The V and J genes are TRBV20-1 and TRBJ2-5, with 8 bases fitting TRBD1. V lost 3 bases to trimming and J lost 2 bases; unmatched junction nucleotides: 8. CDR1 and CDR2 (germline): DFQATT, SNEGSKA (reference sequence). The CDR3 is 15 amino acids. The CDR3 region is CSASTFQGAQETQYF. The CDR3 DNA sequence: TGCAGTGCTAGCACCTTCCAGGGGGCTCAAGAGACCCAGTACTTC.

This chain uses TRBV3-1 with TRBJ2-1; 9 bases match TRBD1. The CDR3 has 15 amino acids. J gave up 3 bases and V 6 bases, and 6 bases lay outside the gene matches. Germline CDR1 and CDR2: LGHDT and YNNKEL (reference sequence). CDR3 amino acids: CASRENRGLYNEQFF. The CDR3 nucleotides are TGTGCCAGCAGGGAGAACAGGGGGCTCTACAATGAGCAGTTCTTC.

This clonotype was observed many times. This chain joins TRBV28 and TRBJ2-2; D is unresolved. The CDR3 extends over 13 amino acids. Germline V lookup: CDR1 MDHEN, CDR2 SYDVKM. With 8 bases removed from V and 3 bases from J, the gap between germline ends came to 10 bases. CDR3: CASLGTDTGELFF. In nucleotides, the CDR3 is TGTGCCAGCCTGGGTACGGACACCGGGGAGCTGTTTTTT.

In its sample, this clonotype was seen many times. This chain links TRBV12-3 or TRBV12-4 with TRBJ2-3, with D unresolved. Trimming took 3 bases from V and 4 from J, leaving 14 bases between them. CDR3 length: 15 residues. The CDR3, as DNA: TGTGCCAGCAGTTTCTTACCCCGCGGCGCAGATACGCAGTATTTT. Residues: CASSFLPRGADTQYF.

The V gene is TRBV12-3 or TRBV12-4, the J gene TRBJ1-5; 7 nucleotides align to TRBD1. Trimming removed 5 bases from V and 6 bases from J; junction bases left unmatched: 7. CDR3 length: 14 residues. Here the CDR3 reads CASSIRGFGQPQHF. The DNA of the CDR3 is TGTGCCAGCAGTATCAGGGGGTTCGGTCAGCCCCAGCATTTT.

The chain joins TRBV20-1 to TRBJ2-1, with 8 nucleotides matching TRBD2. Per the germline V gene, CDR1 is DFQATT and CDR2 is SNEGSKA (reference sequence). J was trimmed by 7 bases and V by 0 bases; bases with no gene match: 8. CDR3 length equals 15 residues. CDR3 bases: TGCAGTGCTAGAGAGAGAGCGGGAGTAGGAAATGAGCAGTTCTTC. Translation gives CSARERAGVGNEQFF.

This clonotype was detected many times. The chain couples TRBV24-1 to TRBJ2-1; D is ambiguous. V lost 4 bases to trimming and J lost 3 bases, with 12 bases between them. Germline CDR1 reads KGHDR; CDR2 reads SFDVKD. The length of the CDR3 is 15 residues. CDR3 nucleotides: TGTGCCACCAGTGACCCCACGTTGGGCTACAATGAGCAGTTCTTC. This sequence encodes CATSDPTLGYNEQFF.

This clonotype was picked up many times. The chain joins TRBV20-1 to TRBJ2-1; TRBD1 is a possible D gene (5 bases). The CDR3 totals 17 residues. Germline CDR1 is DFQATT and CDR2 is SNEGSKA (reference sequence). With 3 bases removed from V and 0 bases from J, the gap between germline ends came to 18 bases. The CDR3 spells CSASIPGPGSSYNEQFF. In nucleotides, the CDR3 is TGCAGTGCTAGTATTCCAGGGCCTGGTAGCTCCTACAATGAGCAGTTCTTC.

This clonotype was seen a few times. V usage is TRBV28 and J usage is TRBJ1-6; TRBD1 aligns across 7 bases. Germline values: CDR1 MDHEN, CDR2 SYDVKM. The CDR3 sequence is 16 residues long. V lost 6 bases to trimming and J lost 7 bases; unmatched junction nucleotides: 12. CDR3 loop: CASRIPPGTANSPLHF. The CDR3, as DNA: TGTGCCAGCAGAATTCCCCCCGGGACAGCCAATTCACCCCTCCACTTT.

This clonotype was observed at least ten times. The CDR3 protein is CASSFTGVGETQYF. CDR3 coding DNA: TGTGCCAGCAGCTTTACAGGGGTTGGTGAGACCCAGTACTTC. V usage is TRBV5-6 and J usage is TRBJ2-5; TRBD1 agrees at 7 bases. Germline values: CDR1 SGHDT, CDR2 YYEEEE. The CDR3 runs to 14 residues. V gave up 2 bases and J gave up 5 bases; unmatched junction bases: 6.

This clonotype was seen repeatedly, ten times or more. The gene calls are TRBV4-3 and TRBJ2-7; D may be TRBD2 (5 bases). The CDR3 has 13 amino acids. Germline lookup yields CDR1 LGHNA and CDR2 YSLEER. Trimming removed 4 bases from V and 4 bases from J, with 11 bases in between. As DNA, the CDR3 is TGCGCCAGCAGCCGGACTTGGGGTTACGAGCAGTACTTC. Protein product: CASSRTWGYEQYF.

This clonotype was found many times. The chain employs TRBV20-1 and TRBJ1-2; TRBD1 agrees at 8 bases. V dropped 3 bases and J dropped 4; count of bases not matched to a gene: 1. The germline CDR1 and CDR2 sequences are DFQATT and SNEGSKA (reference sequence). The CDR3 covers 12 residues. CDR3 nucleotides: TGCAGTGCTAGTGGGACAGGCTATGGCTACACCTTC. It specifies CSASGTGYGYTF.

This clonotype occurred a few times. The gene calls are TRBV4-3 and TRBJ2-3, with D possibly matching TRBD2 (5 bases). Trimming shortened V by 4 bases and J by 6 bases, and 8 bases separated the two germline ends. The CDR3 contains 12 residues. The germline V gene encodes CDR1 LGHNA and CDR2 YSLEER. CDR3 in amino acids: CASSRRGDTQYF. The DNA of the CDR3 is TGCGCCAGCAGCCGGCGAGGGGATACGCAGTATTTT.

This clonotype was observed a few times. The V call is TRBV20-1, the J call TRBJ1-5, with D unclear. CDR1 and CDR2 from the germline V gene are DFQATT and SNEGSKA (reference sequence). The CDR3 loop spans 15 amino acids. V gave up 0 bases and J gave up 0 bases, with 9 bases separating them. The CDR3 protein is CSARDPQHSNQPQHF. For the CDR3, the DNA is TGCAGTGCTAGAGATCCACAGCATAGCAATCAGCCCCAGCATTTT.

At least ten counts were recorded for this clonotype. The chain joins TRBV29-1 to TRBJ1-3; D remains unclear. This CDR3 has 13 amino acids. Germline V gene sequence: CDR1 SQVTM, CDR2 ANQGSEA. Trimming pared 8 bases from V and 3 bases from J, leaving 14 bases between. CDR3 coding DNA: TGCAGCTACCACCCCGGGGATGGAAACACCATATATTTT. It encodes CSYHPGDGNTIYF.

This clonotype was recorded at least ten times. The chain is built from TRBV20-1 and TRBJ1-6; D is ambiguous. Germline CDR1 is DFQATT and CDR2 is SNEGSKA (reference sequence). Trimming took off 2 bases at V and 5 bases at J, with 4 bases between the two ends. CDR3 length: 12 amino acids. The CDR3 is CSARQNNSPLHF. CDR3 coding DNA: TGCAGTGCTAGACAGAATAATTCACCCCTCCACTTT.

This clonotype was counted at least ten times. V gene TRBV2 combines with J gene TRBJ2-7, with TRBD1 matching over 8 bases. Germline trimming cut 3 bases from V and 12 bases from J; bases unmatched to any gene: 4. This CDR3 has 11 residues. The germline CDR1 and CDR2 sequences are SNHLY and FYNNEI. The CDR3 is CASSEDRVGYF. The CDR3 bases are TGTGCCAGCAGTGAGGACAGGGTTGGGTACTTC.

In its sample, this clonotype was seen many times. The genes are TRBV7-9 and TRBJ2-1, with 10 bases identical to TRBD1. CDR1 is SEHNR, CDR2 FQNEAQ, per germline (reference sequence). CDR3 size: 15 residues. Trimming took 5 bases from V and 7 from J; bases not matched to a gene: 8. The CDR3 DNA follows: TGTGCCAGCAGCCCCCTGACAGGGGGCTGGAATGAGCAGTTCTTC. Encoded protein: CASSPLTGGWNEQFF.